This passage covers 4 T cell receptor beta chains from one sample sequenced in a study of cytomegalovirus exposure and HLA in healthy donors. PCR was performed using 60 Vbeta and 13 Jbeta primers. Sequencing was performed with immunoSEQ multiplex PCR; in TCRdb, only in-frame clones are kept and a portion is missing. The table records about 100,000 clones, about 76% of them present only once. The sample consisted of PBMCs. These receptors came from a woman in her seventies in good health and CMV-seropositive.

A few counts support this clone. The chain uses TRBV18 and TRBJ1-1; weak D call: TRBD1 (6 bases). CDR1 and CDR2 from the germline V gene are KGHSH and LQKENI. This CDR3 region has 13 residues. Trimming shortened V by 3 bases and J by 3 bases, and 8 bases separated the two germline ends. The CDR3 loop reads CASSPPGDTEAFF. The CDR3, as DNA: TGTGCCAGCTCACCTCCAGGGGACACTGAAGCTTTCTTT.

This clone was detected only once. CDR3 residues: CASRPGQGRTDTQYF. Here the CDR3 DNA reads TGTGCCAGCAGGCCCGGACAGGGGCGCACAGATACGCAGTATTTT. This chain links TRBV5-4 with TRBJ2-3, with 9 bases fitting TRBD1. J gave up 1 base and V 5 bases, and 5 bases lay outside the gene matches. The CDR3 consists of 15 residues. Germline V CDR1 and CDR2: SGHNT, YYREEE (reference sequence).

The chain recombines TRBV28 with TRBJ2-1, with TRBD2 as a possible D gene (5 bases). Trimming left V 2 bases short and J 0 bases short, with 17 bases between. The CDR3 spans 18 residues. CDR1 and CDR2 from the germline V gene are MDHEN and SYDVKM. CDR3 DNA sequence: TGTGCCAGCAGTTTACGGGCTAGCTCTATGGTCTCCTACAATGAGCAGTTCTTC. Translating it yields CASSLRASSMVSYNEQFF. Variable domain in full (rest from reference TRBV28 and TRBJ2-1): DVKVTQSSRYLVKRTGEKVFLECVQDMDHENMFWYRQDPGLGLRLIYFSYDVKMKEKGDIPEGYSVSREKKERFSLILESASTNQTSMYLCASSLRASSMVSYNEQFFGPGTRLTVL.

The J gene is TRBJ1-2, the V gene TRBV9; D is undetermined. The CDR3 spans 15 residues. Germline-derived CDR1 and CDR2 are SGDLS and YYNGEE. The ends were cut back, 0 bases at V and 5 bases at J, with 14 bases in the middle. The DNA of the CDR3 is TGTGCCAGCAGCGTAGGAACCGGGGTAGTTTATGGCTACACCTTC. This translates into CASSVGTGVVYGYTF. Full variable domain (outside the CDR3, taken from reference TRBV9 and TRBJ1-2): DSGVTQTPKHLITATGQRVTLRCSPRSGDLSVYWYQQSLDQGLQFLIQYYNGEERAKGNILERFSAQQFPDLHSELNLSSLELGDSALYFCASSVGTGVVYGYTFGSGTRLTVV.